Sequencing of this TCR beta chain was carried out in a study of blood T cells in healthy people across ages. Alongside a J-beta primer mix, a sample-barcoded 5' primer served in a second PCR lasting about 6 to 11 cycles. TCRdb fed the 5' RACE reads into MiXCR, producing one record per CDR3 protein. The sample has fewer than 600,000 distinct CDR3 sequences, around a quarter seen once. The CDR3 runs 14 residues. V lost 5 bases, J lost 3 bases, and 3 bases stayed unmatched. Looked up from germline, CDR1 is ENHRY and CDR2 is SYGVKD. Only a few counts were recorded for this clonotype. The same sample was also used in a study of T cells of mothers and their children. That study reports: Researchers put all of the extracted RNA into cDNA synthesis, using around 1.5 ug per 15 ul.

The sequence was obtained from a boy aged 2 to 10 in good health. The V and J genes are TRBV10-3 and TRBJ1-4; TRBD1 agrees at 7 bases. Sequencing input: blood. The CDR3 here is CAISPTGPNEKLFF. The CDR3 coding sequence is TGTGCCATCAGTCCGACAGGGCCTAATGAAAAACTGTTTTTT.